This is a list of T cell receptor beta chains from one sample in a study of T cell responses to AZD1222 COVID-19 vaccine. TCRdb keeps only in-frame clones here, not all; method: immunoSEQ multiplex PCR. This sample has 150,000 to 200,000 clones, with around 93% found just once. Sample: peripheral blood, taken on day 0 of AZD1222 vaccination. These receptors all come from an adult in good health. Each CDR3 is given with its conserved first and last residue. A D gene is named only where the DNA matches it firmly. Clone size appears in some rows only: once, few, many, or a class for an expanded clone.

d_gene | j_gene | abundance | v_gene | CDR3aa | CDR3nt
- | TRBJ1-2 | once | TRBV24-1 | CATSDNNGYTF | TGTGCCACCAGTGATAATAATGGCTACACCTTC
- | TRBJ1-6 | - | TRBV7-2 | CASSLDNSPLHF | TGTGCCAGCAGCTTAGACAATTCACCCCTCCACTTT
- | TRBJ1-2 | once | TRBV5-5 | CASSLGGLDYGYTF | TGTGCCAGCAGCTTGGGGGGGCTGGACTATGGCTACACCTTC
TRBD1 | TRBJ1-4 | - | TRBV9 | CASSVGDRVNEKLFF | TGTGCCAGCAGCGTAGGGGACAGGGTTAATGAAAAACTGTTTTTT
TRBD2 | TRBJ2-5 | - | TRBV7-2 | CASSRGLGGGAQETQYF | TGTGCCAGCAGCAGAGGACTAGGCGGGGGGGCCCAAGAGACCCAGTACTTC
TRBD1 | TRBJ1-2 | - | TRBV3-1/TRBV3-2 | CASSQAGQGNYGYTF | TGTGCCAGCAGCCAAGCCGGACAGGGGAACTATGGCTACACCTTC
- | TRBJ2-5 | once | TRBV18 | CASSQQETQYF | TGTGCCAGCTCACAACAAGAGACCCAGTACTTC
- | TRBJ1-2 | few | TRBV6-5 | CASSPSNGANYGYTF | TGTGCCAGCAGCCCCAGTAACGGGGCTAACTATGGCTACACCTTC
- | TRBJ2-7 | - | TRBV4-1 | CASSLRGQGESYEQYF | TGCGCCAGCAGCCTCCGGGGGCAGGGGGAATCCTACGAGCAGTACTTC
- | TRBJ1-1 | - | TRBV5-1 | CASSPFGEGAFF | TGCGCCAGCAGCCCGTTCGGGGAAGGAGCTTTCTTT